The 19 T cell receptor beta chains below all came from one sample that was sequenced in a study of shared clonotypes between healthy human individuals. Some clones are missing from TCRdb's copy, which holds only in-frame ones; the method was immunoSEQ multiplex PCR. The sample holds nearly 600,000 clones; roughly 95% are singletons and the top ten take 0.085% to 0.11%. Terminally differentiated effector memory CD45RA+ cells were excluded from the naive CD8 cells, which were CD45RO-negative and positively selected for CCR7. The sequencing sample was made of naive CD8+ T cells sorted from blood. These receptors were taken from a young woman in good health.

The chain uses TRBV21-1 and TRBJ2-7; the D call TRBD1 from the table was never checked on the DNA. TRBV21-1 is a pseudogene locus. CDR3 size: 15 residues. The CDR3: CASSRYRGIPYEQYF. As DNA, the CDR3 is TGTGCCAGCAGCAGATACAGGGGGATCCCCTACGAGCAGTACTTC.

The rearrangement links TRBV7-2 to TRBJ2-3; tentatively, D is TRBD2 (5 bases). The V end lost 1 base, the J end lost 2 bases, and 16 bases lay between the germline ends. Germline V CDR1 and CDR2: SGHTA, FQGNSA. This CDR3 has 17 residues. The CDR3 loop reads CASSLERATRATDTQYF. The DNA of the CDR3 is TGTGCCAGCAGCTTAGAACGCGCAACTAGGGCCACAGATACGCAGTATTTT. The full variable domain, in which reference TRBV7-2 and TRBJ2-3 provide the parts outside the CDR3, is GAGVSQSPSNKVTEKGKDVELRCDPISGHTALYWYRQSLGQGLEFLIYFQGNSAPDKSGLPSDRFSAERTGGSVSTLTIQRTQQEDSAVYLCASSLERATRATDTQYFGPGTRLTVL.

This rearrangement joins TRBV19 to TRBJ2-7, with 8 bases lining up with TRBD1. Germline loops: CDR1 LNHDA, CDR2 SQIVND (reference sequence). The junction had 9 bases not matched to a gene; V was cut back by 5 bases and J by 3 bases. The CDR3 totals 15 residues. CDR3 nucleotides: TGTGCCAGTAGTTCGGTAAAAACAGGGGGCTACGAGCAGTACTTC. Amino acid sequence: CASSSVKTGGYEQYF.

The chain carries TRBV6-1 and TRBJ1-4; weak D call: TRBD1 (6 bases). The germline gives CDR1 MNHNS, CDR2 SASEGT. Deletions cut 4 bases from V and 7 bases from J, with 13 bases between. This CDR3 contains 14 residues. CDR3 in DNA: TGTGCCAGCAGTGCCGGGACAAATAGTGAAAAACTGTTTTTT. As protein: CASSAGTNSEKLFF.

This clone came up once. The chain combines TRBV6-5 with TRBJ1-1, with 7 bases that match TRBD1. V was pared by 5 bases and J by 6 bases, with 9 bases of the junction left unmatched. The CDR3 consists of 14 residues. Germline V lookup: CDR1 MNHEY, CDR2 SVGAGI. CDR3 coding DNA: TGTGCCAGCAGTCCATCACCTACAGGGGCTGAAGCTTTCTTT. This gives the protein CASSPSPTGAEAFF.

The gene calls are TRBV10-2 and TRBJ2-7; weak D call: TRBD2 (5 bases). The CDR3 has 11 residues. Germline V CDR1 and CDR2: WSHSY, SAAADI. V gave up 7 bases and J gave up 8 bases, with 12 bases separating them. The DNA of the CDR3 is TGCGCCAGCACGGACTCGGGAAAGCAGTACTTC. It codes for CASTDSGKQYF.

The chain is built from TRBV4-1 and TRBJ2-1, with D unresolved. Looked up from germline, CDR1 is MGHRA and CDR2 is YSYEKL. The CDR3 covers 13 residues. The V and J ends lost 2 bases and 7 bases respectively, with 9 bases between them. Here the CDR3 DNA reads TGCGCCAGCAGCCAAATTAGGGAAAATGAGCAGTTCTTC. It specifies CASSQIRENEQFF.

The rearrangement joins TRBV5-6 to TRBJ2-3; no reliable D call. The germline gives CDR1 SGHDT, CDR2 YYEEEE. V lost 2 bases and J lost 4, with 23 bases in between. The CDR3 runs 18 residues. CDR3 nucleotides: TGTGCCAGCAGCTTATTCTTTTTTGGAAGAAGTCCCTCAGATACGCAGTATTTT. This codes for CASSLFFFGRSPSDTQYF. The whole variable domain, remainder taken from reference TRBV5-6 and TRBJ2-3, is DAGVTQSPTHLIKTRGQQVTLRCSPKSGHDTVSWYQQALGQGPQFIFQYYEEEERQRGNFPDRFSGHQFPNYSSELNVNALLLGDSALYLCASSLFFFGRSPSDTQYFGPGTRLTVL.

This sequence joins TRBV2 and TRBJ2-1; no reliable D call. Trimming removed 6 bases at V and 7 bases at J, with 10 bases between. Per the germline V gene, CDR1 is SNHLY and CDR2 is FYNNEI. This CDR3 region has 12 residues. The CDR3 coding sequence is TGTGCCAGCAGCCCCGGGCGTAATGAGCAGTTCTTC. It is translated as CASSPGRNEQFF.

The chain uses TRBV7-9 and TRBJ1-2; perhaps TRBD1 as D (6 bases). The CDR3 runs to 15 residues. V lost 7 bases and J 3 bases, leaving 18 bases between the germline ends. CDR1 and CDR2 from the germline V gene are SEHNR and FQNEAQ (reference sequence). DNA of the CDR3: TGTGCCAGCACAGGGGAGGGGGTCGGTCACTATGGCTACACCTTC. Encoded protein: CASTGEGVGHYGYTF.

The rearrangement joins TRBV27 to TRBJ2-5, with 7 bases matching TRBD1. CDR3 size: 14 residues. J gave up 0 bases and V 5 bases, and 3 bases lay outside the gene matches. Germline CDR1 and CDR2: MNHEY and SMNVEV (reference sequence). CDR3 in DNA: TGTGCCAGCAGTCCGACAGGGCACCAAGAGACCCAGTACTTC. Protein: CASSPTGHQETQYF.

V gene TRBV27 combines with J gene TRBJ1-1; 8 bases fit TRBD1. The CDR3 has 14 residues. The V and J ends lost 2 bases and 7 bases, in that order; junction bases with no gene match: 6. Germline-derived CDR1 and CDR2 are MNHEY and SMNVEV (reference sequence). As DNA, the CDR3 is TGTGCCAGCAGTTTACGTGGGACAGGAGTTGAAGCTTTCTTT. Translating gives CASSLRGTGVEAFF.

The chain carries TRBV28 and TRBJ2-1; no firm D call. CDR3 length equals 14 residues. Germline V lookup: CDR1 MDHEN, CDR2 SYDVKM. Deletions cut 8 bases from V and 2 bases from J, with 13 bases between. The CDR3 region is CASSAGPPYNEQFF. The DNA of the CDR3 is TGTGCCAGCTCCGCAGGTCCCCCCTACAATGAGCAGTTCTTC.

The rearrangement joins TRBV9 to TRBJ2-7, with D perhaps matching TRBD1 (5 bases). The germline V and J ends were trimmed by 0 bases and 2 bases, with 15 bases remaining between them. This CDR3 has 16 residues. The V gene's germline CDR1 is SGDLS and CDR2 YYNGEE. CDR3 region: CASSVASQAGAYEQYF. CDR3 in DNA: TGTGCCAGCAGCGTAGCTTCACAGGCTGGAGCCTACGAGCAGTACTTC.

This chain uses TRBV6-5 with TRBJ2-1, with D possibly matching TRBD2 (5 bases). V lost 6 bases, J lost 7 bases, and 16 bases lay in between. Germline CDR1 reads MNHEY; CDR2 reads SVGAGI. This CDR3 is 14 amino acids long. The CDR3 DNA sequence: TGTGCCAGCAGCCCCAGGACTTTCGGGAATGAGCAGTTCTTC. Amino acids: CASSPRTFGNEQFF.

The genes are TRBV7-9 and TRBJ2-1, with a possible D match to TRBD2 (6 bases). The CDR3 sequence is 15 residues long. The germline V gene has CDR1 SEHNR and CDR2 FQNEAQ (reference sequence). With 3 bases removed from V and 8 bases from J, the gap between germline ends came to 17 bases. This CDR3 reads CASSLSEGLLYEQFF. The CDR3 nucleotides read TGTGCCAGCAGCTTGTCAGAAGGACTATTGTATGAGCAGTTCTTC.

This clone was found once. This sequence joins TRBV7-8 and TRBJ1-1; a weak D match, TRBD1 (5 bases). The V and J ends lost 8 bases and 5 bases respectively, with 18 bases between them. Germline assignment: CDR1 SGHVS and CDR2 FQNEAQ. The CDR3 has 14 amino acids. CDR3 DNA: TGTGCCAGCGAGCCGATGGGGGGGAGTACTGAAGCTTTCTTT. It yields the protein CASEPMGGSTEAFF.

This clone was observed a single time. This chain uses TRBV19 with TRBJ2-5; D not certain. Trimming pared 10 bases from V and 1 base from J, leaving 4 bases between. The germline CDR1 and CDR2 sequences are LNHDA and SQIVND (reference sequence). The CDR3 covers 10 residues. CDR3 bases: TGTGCCATCTTCCAAGAGACCCAGTACTTC. It specifies CAIFQETQYF.

The chain employs TRBV5-1 and TRBJ1-6; tentative D call: TRBD1 (5 bases). CDR1 SGHRS and CDR2 YFSETQ come from the germline V gene. This CDR3 has 16 residues. V lost 0 bases, J lost 7 bases, and 14 bases lay in between. The CDR3 is CASSLVAGSVNSPLHF. The CDR3 nucleotides are TGCGCCAGCAGCTTGGTGGCAGGGAGTGTGAATTCACCCCTCCACTTT.